The 14 T cell receptor beta chains given below trace back to one sample, sequenced in a study of shared clonotypes between healthy human individuals. Some clones are missing from TCRdb's copy, which holds only in-frame ones; the method was immunoSEQ multiplex PCR. Of approximately 740,000 clones detected, almost 95% appear once; the ten largest clones hold 20% to 30%. Terminally differentiated effector memory CD45RA+ cells were excluded from the naive CD8 cells, which were CD45RO-negative and positively selected for CCR7. Sequencing was performed on naive CD8+ T cells sorted from blood. The receptors here all came from a man younger than 45 in good health.

This clone showed up just once. The rearrangement links TRBV13 to TRBJ2-5, with 11 nucleotides matching TRBD2. This CDR3 is built from 14 residues. The V and J ends lost 5 bases and 4 bases, in that order; junction bases with no gene match: 3. Germline lookup yields CDR1 PRHDT and CDR2 FYEKMQ (reference sequence). This CDR3 reads CASSPGLAVETQYF. DNA of the CDR3: TGTGCCAGCAGCCCGGGACTAGCGGTAGAGACCCAGTACTTC.

This clone showed up just once. The chain employs TRBV18 and TRBJ2-2, with D uncertain. The length of the CDR3 is 16 residues. Germline V gene data show CDR1 as KGHSH and CDR2 as LQKENI. V gave up 3 bases and J gave up 0 bases, with 11 bases separating them. The CDR3 protein is CASSPRYLTNTGELFF. Here the CDR3 DNA reads TGTGCCAGCTCACCTCGTTACCTAACGAACACCGGGGAGCTGTTTTTT.

The genes are TRBV11-2 and TRBJ2-3; D is ambiguous. The CDR3 extends over 13 amino acids. The germline V gene encodes CDR1 SGHAT and CDR2 FQNNGV. Trimming removed 0 bases from V and 3 bases from J, with 4 bases in between. The CDR3 DNA reads TGTGCCAGCAGCTTAGAACTTACAGATACGCAGTATTTT. Its translation is CASSLELTDTQYF.

CDR3 region: CASSSGRVITEAFF. DNA of the CDR3: TGTGCCAGCAGTTCGGGCAGGGTGATCACTGAAGCTTTCTTT. This chain links TRBV27 with TRBJ1-1, with D possibly being TRBD1 (5 bases). The V end lost 4 bases, the J end lost 4 bases, and 13 bases lay between the germline ends. The germline V gene has CDR1 MNHEY and CDR2 SMNVEV (reference sequence). The CDR3 runs to 14 residues.

This chain connects TRBV5-5 to TRBJ2-1; the D call may be TRBD1 or TRBD2 (6 bases each). Looked up from germline, CDR1 is SGHKS and CDR2 is YYEKEE (reference sequence). Trimming cost V 3 bases and J 6 bases, with 16 bases left between them. The CDR3 loop spans 15 amino acids. The CDR3 region has the DNA TGTGCCAGCAGCTCACCCGGGGGCCCCTTCAATGAGCAGTTCTTC. It codes for CASSSPGGPFNEQFF.

This chain uses TRBV29-1 with TRBJ2-7; 7 bases align to TRBD2. The CDR3 has 16 residues. Germline trimming cut 0 bases from V and 0 bases from J; bases unmatched to any gene: 8. Germline assignment: CDR1 SQVTM and CDR2 ANQGSEA. CDR3 amino acids: CSVEDPLSGTSYEQYF. The CDR3 bases are TGCAGCGTTGAAGATCCCCTGAGCGGGACCTCCTACGAGCAGTACTTC.

The chain has TRBV9 and TRBJ2-7; 9 bases match TRBD2. The germline V gene encodes CDR1 SGDLS and CDR2 YYNGEE. CDR3 length equals 15 residues. V gave up 0 bases and J gave up 3 bases; unmatched junction bases: 4. CDR3 sequence reads: CASSVDGLARYEQYF. In DNA, the CDR3 is TGTGCCAGCAGCGTAGACGGACTAGCGCGCTACGAGCAGTACTTC.

This chain uses TRBV9 with TRBJ2-2; no firm D call. CDR3 size: 13 residues. Germline V gene data show CDR1 as SGDLS and CDR2 as YYNGEE. V was clipped by 1 base and J by 8 bases, with 9 bases between them. CDR3 loop: CASSVRTVGELFF. CDR3 in DNA: TGTGCCAGCAGCGTAAGAACAGTAGGGGAGCTGTTTTTT.

As to this clone: At one end, the junction sequence differs from germline, possibly due to a read error. The rearrangement links TRBV27 to TRBJ2-5, with TRBD1 as a possible D gene (5 bases). CDR3 length equals 14 residues. The germline CDR1 and CDR2 sequences are MNHEY and SMNVEV (reference sequence). CDR3: CASSNSGARESQYF. In DNA form, the CDR3 reads TGTGCCAGCAGTAATAGTGGGGCAAGAGAGTCCCAGTACTTC.

The rearrangement links TRBV10-3 to TRBJ2-3; weak D call: TRBD2 (6 bases). The CDR3 covers 15 residues. Trimming took 6 bases from V and 5 from J, leaving 18 bases between them. Looked up from germline, CDR1 is ENHRY and CDR2 is SYGVKD. Here the CDR3 DNA reads TGTGCCATCAGGGTAGCGGAATATAGCGAAGATACGCAGTATTTT. It codes for CAIRVAEYSEDTQYF.

V is TRBV10-3 and J is TRBJ2-7; D possibly uses TRBD1 or TRBD2 (5 bases each). The CDR3 length is 15 residues. V lost 2 bases, J lost 4 bases, and 15 bases lay in between. Germline V lookup: CDR1 ENHRY, CDR2 SYGVKD. Here the CDR3 DNA reads TGTGCCATCAGTGAGCGAGGGGAGCGTTGGTACGAGCAGTACTTC. This encodes CAISERGERWYEQYF.

The CDR3, as DNA: TGCGCCAGCAGCCTCGAGCGGGCCTCCTACGAGCAGTACTTC. Its translation: CASSLERASYEQYF. This rearrangement joins TRBV4-1 to TRBJ2-7; the D gene is possibly TRBD2 (6 bases). V was shortened by 4 bases and J by 0 bases, with 10 bases between the two germline ends. The CDR3 contains 14 residues. The germline gives CDR1 MGHRA, CDR2 YSYEKL.

The rearrangement links TRBV11-2 to TRBJ2-5, with unresolved D. The CDR3 covers 13 residues. The germline V and J ends were trimmed by 3 bases and 1 base, with 6 bases remaining between them. Germline V gives CDR1 SGHAT, CDR2 FQNNGV. In nucleotides, the CDR3 is TGTGCCAGCAGCTTTCCACCCCAAGAGACCCAGTACTTC. Encoded protein: CASSFPPQETQYF.

This clone was seen only once. The genes are TRBV4-1 and TRBJ2-7; 10 positions match TRBD1. The CDR3 runs 15 residues. The V and J ends lost 8 bases and 2 bases, in that order; junction bases with no gene match: 9. Germline CDR1 and CDR2: MGHRA and YSYEKL. The CDR3: CASGPVGQGTYEQYF. The CDR3 nucleotides are TGCGCCAGCGGCCCAGTGGGACAGGGGACCTACGAGCAGTACTTC.